Below are 4 T cell receptor beta chains sequenced from a single sample in a study of blood T cell repertoires in COVID-19. The method was immunoSEQ multiplex PCR; TCRdb's version includes in-frame clones alone and lacks a portion of them. Of 200,000 to 250,000 clones in the sample, 90% were seen once. Sequences were obtained from PBMCs or T cells enriched from blood (not recorded which). Source of these receptors: a man aged 25-45 years who had been exposed to COVID-19.

The sample holds many counts of this clone. The J gene is TRBJ2-1, the V gene TRBV19; possible D gene TRBD1, 5 bases. Germline V lookup: CDR1 LNHDA, CDR2 SQIVND (reference sequence). V was trimmed by 1 base and J by 5 bases, leaving 12 bases between them. The CDR3 runs to 15 residues. Here the CDR3 reads CASSIGAGPHNEQFF. The CDR3 DNA is TGTGCCAGTAGTATAGGGGCAGGGCCTCACAATGAGCAGTTCTTC.

V and J are TRBV9 and TRBJ1-2; perhaps TRBD1 as D (5 bases). Trimming left V 0 bases short and J 4 bases short, with 13 bases between. The germline V gene has CDR1 SGDLS and CDR2 YYNGEE. The CDR3 sequence is 15 residues long. The CDR3 bases are TGTGCCAGCAGCGTAGCGGGGGGGAGGTCCTATGGCTACACCTTC. Its translation is CASSVAGGRSYGYTF.

The chain has TRBV4-3 and TRBJ1-1; maybe TRBD1 (6 bases). Trimming pared 5 bases from V and 4 bases from J, leaving 17 bases between. Germline assignment: CDR1 LGHNA and CDR2 YSLEER. CDR3 length equals 15 residues. DNA for the CDR3: TGCGCCAGCAGCGACGTTTGGGGGGGCGGCACTGAAGCTTTCTTT. This codes for CASSDVWGGGTEAFF.

The J gene is TRBJ1-1, the V gene TRBV5-1; D unresolved. CDR1 and CDR2 (germline): SGHRS, YFSETQ. CDR3 length: 13 residues. V was trimmed by 0 bases and J by 2 bases, leaving 5 bases between them. The CDR3 bases are TGCGCCAGCAGCTTGGCGCTAAACACTGAAGCTTTCTTT. This gives the protein CASSLALNTEAFF.